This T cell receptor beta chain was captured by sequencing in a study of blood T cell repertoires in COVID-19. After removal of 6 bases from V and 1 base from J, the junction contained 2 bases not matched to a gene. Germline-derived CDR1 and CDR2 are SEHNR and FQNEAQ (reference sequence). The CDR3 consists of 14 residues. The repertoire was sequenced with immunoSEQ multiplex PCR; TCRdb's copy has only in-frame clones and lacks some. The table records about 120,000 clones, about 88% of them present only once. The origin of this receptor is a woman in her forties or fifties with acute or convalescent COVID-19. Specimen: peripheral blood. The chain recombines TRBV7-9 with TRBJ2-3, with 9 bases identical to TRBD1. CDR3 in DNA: TGTGCCAGCAGTCGACAGGGGGGCACAGATACGCAGTATTTT. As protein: CASSRQGGTDTQYF.